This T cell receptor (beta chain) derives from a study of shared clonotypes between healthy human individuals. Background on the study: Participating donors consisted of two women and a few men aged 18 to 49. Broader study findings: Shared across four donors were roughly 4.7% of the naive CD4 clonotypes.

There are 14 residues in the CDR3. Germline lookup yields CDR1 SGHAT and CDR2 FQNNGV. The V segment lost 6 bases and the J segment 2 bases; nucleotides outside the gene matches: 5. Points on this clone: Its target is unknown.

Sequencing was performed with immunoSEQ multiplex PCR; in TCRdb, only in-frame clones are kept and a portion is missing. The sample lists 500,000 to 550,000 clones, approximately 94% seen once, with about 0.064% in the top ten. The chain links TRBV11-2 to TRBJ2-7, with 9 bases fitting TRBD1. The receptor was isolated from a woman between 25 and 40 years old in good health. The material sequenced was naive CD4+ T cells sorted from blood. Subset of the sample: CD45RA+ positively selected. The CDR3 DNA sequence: TGTGCCAGCAGGCCGGGACAGGGCCCCTACGAGCAGTACTTC. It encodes CASRPGQGPYEQYF. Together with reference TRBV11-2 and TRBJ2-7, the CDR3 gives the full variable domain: EAGVAQSPRYKIIEKRQSVAFWCNPISGHATLYWYQQILGQGPKLLIQFQNNGVVDDSQLPKDRFSAERLKGVDSTLKIQPAKLEDSAVYLCASRPGQGPYEQYFGPGTRLTVT.